This is a list of T cell receptor beta chains from one sample in a study of breast tumors, draining lymph nodes, adjacent tissues. MiXCR, run by TCRdb on the multiplex PCR reads, gives a single entry per CDR3 protein. Of 30,000 to 40,000 distinct CDR3 sequences listed, roughly 36% are singletons. The specimen was breast tumor tissue. All receptors derive from a female donor with breast cancer. Some clones in this sample may be carry-over from other donors' samples. Each CDR3 is given with its conserved first and last residue. D genes are given only for firm matches.

CDR3 length: 16
V gene: TRBV7-2
D gene: TRBD2
CDR3 protein: CASSFLAGGPSYEQYF

CDR3 length: 15
V gene: TRBV5-1
D gene: TRBD2
CDR3 protein: CASRLAGASSYEQYF

CDR3 length: 16
V gene: TRBV2
D gene: TRBD2
CDR3 protein: CASSEGLAGSQETQYF

CDR3 length: 16
V gene: TRBV24-1
D gene: TRBD2
CDR3 protein: CATSDRLAPSTDTQYF

CDR3 length: 14
V gene: TRBV6-1
D gene: .
CDR3 protein: CASKGGRSNQPQHF

CDR3 length: 15
V gene: TRBV6-2/TRBV6-3
D gene: .
CDR3 protein: CASSYSPQGSNEQFF

CDR3 length: 15
V gene: TRBV7-9
D gene: TRBD1
CDR3 protein: CASSSGQGPYNEQFF

CDR3 length: 16
V gene: TRBV11-2
D gene: TRBD2
CDR3 protein: CASSLSGLAGADTQYF

CDR3 length: 14
V gene: TRBV5-6
D gene: .
CDR3 protein: CASSLGGKDYEQYF

CDR3 length: 13
V gene: TRBV18
D gene: .
CDR3 protein: CASSRGFGEKLFF